These 8 T cell receptor beta chains were all obtained from the same sample, sequenced in a study of read filtering for tumor transcriptome and immune sequencing. From roughly 0.4 ug of RNA, a library with molecular barcoded alpha/delta and beta/gamma adaptors was made. TCRdb re-called the reads through MiXCR, storing one row per CDR3 protein. Of 43,000 or so distinct CDR3 sequences in the sample, around 21% are singletons; the top ten hold around two fifths. The sample consisted of a population of CD138-negative cells sorted from bone marrow. The receptors shown here come from a donor at least 40 years old with multiple myeloma.

This clonotype has at least ten counts. V is TRBV20-1 and J is TRBJ2-1, with 8 positions matching TRBD2. The CDR3 covers 15 residues. Germline V lookup: CDR1 DFQATT, CDR2 SNEGSKA (reference sequence). V gave up 0 bases and J gave up 7 bases; unmatched junction bases: 8. The CDR3 DNA follows: TGCAGTGCTAGAGATCCCCAGCGGGAGAATAATGAGCAGTTCTTC. This encodes CSARDPQRENNEQFF.

A word on this clonotype: One base away lies a much larger clone, so this may be a sequencing read error. The chain recombines TRBV5-4 with TRBJ2-3; TRBD2 matches at 9 bases. Germline assignment: CDR1 SGHNT and CDR2 YYREEE (reference sequence). The CDR3 totals 16 residues. Trimming removed 4 bases from V and 3 bases from J; junction bases left unmatched: 9. CDR3 sequence: CASSPGASGNTDTQYF. Here the CDR3 DNA reads TGTGCCAGCAGCCCCGGGGCTAGCGGGAATACAGATACGCAGTATTTT.

This clonotype occurred many times. This rearrangement joins TRBV9 to TRBJ2-1; perhaps TRBD2 as D (6 bases). V lost 0 bases, J lost 8 bases, and 12 bases lay in between. In germline, CDR1 is SGDLS, CDR2 YYNGEE. CDR3 size: 14 residues. Here the CDR3 DNA reads TGTGCCAGCAGCGTAGGTATTAGCGGCTATGAGCAGTTCTTC. Translation gives CASSVGISGYEQFF.

In this sample, this clonotype turned up a few times. The chain is built from TRBV20-1 and TRBJ2-1; D perhaps matches TRBD2 (6 bases). Between the trimmed V and J ends, which lost 1 base and 2 bases, there was a span of 9 bases. Per germline, CDR1 DFQATT and CDR2 SNEGSKA (reference sequence). There are 14 residues in the CDR3. The CDR3 DNA reads as TGCAGTGCTAGAGTAGCGGCAGCCTACAATGAGCAGTTCTTC. Protein: CSARVAAAYNEQFF.

A note on this clonotype: This may come from a read error, since a much larger clone is one base off. The V gene is TRBV6-5, the J gene TRBJ2-7, with TRBD1 matching 7 bases. Losses at the gene ends were 6 bases for V and 8 bases for J; bases not matched to a gene: 10. This CDR3 has 13 amino acids. Germline CDR1 MNHEY, CDR2 SVGAGI. The CDR3 sequence: CASSRDRRYKQYF. Written as DNA, the CDR3 is TGTGCCAGCAGCCGGGACAGAAGGTACAAGCAGTACTTC.

The J gene is TRBJ1-5, the V gene TRBV19; 7 bases line up with TRBD1. Germline CDR1 reads LNHDA; CDR2 reads SQIVND (reference sequence). The CDR3 loop spans 15 amino acids. V lost 6 bases, J lost 0 bases, and 5 bases stayed unmatched. CDR3: CASRFRGDSNQPQHF. Here the CDR3 DNA reads TGTGCCAGTAGATTCAGGGGGGATAGCAATCAGCCCCAGCATTTT.

This clonotype has a handful of counts. The chain carries TRBV21-1 and TRBJ2-2; the table's D call TRBD1 went unverified against the DNA. TRBV21-1 is reported as a pseudogene. The CDR3 length is 18 residues. CDR3 DNA: TGTGCCAGCAGCCATTGGACAGGGACGACCCCGAACACCGGGGAGCTGTTTTTT. Translating it yields CASSHWTGTTPNTGELFF.

The rearrangement uses TRBV29-1 and TRBJ1-2; weak D call: TRBD1 (6 bases). CDR1 and CDR2 from the germline V gene are SQVTM and ANQGSEA. The CDR3 runs 13 residues. V gave up 0 bases and J gave up 8 bases, with 13 bases separating them. The CDR3 loop is CSVEERGGSGYTF. The CDR3 DNA reads TGCAGCGTTGAAGAGAGGGGGGGGTCAGGCTACACCTTC.